Listed here are 5 T cell receptor beta chains from one sample, sequenced in a study of cytomegalovirus exposure and HLA in healthy donors. The method was immunoSEQ multiplex PCR; TCRdb's version includes in-frame clones alone and lacks a portion of them. Among over 100,000 clones, roughly 89% were seen once, and the ten largest hold approximately 1.2%. The sequenced material came from PBMCs. All receptors derive from a woman aged 18 to 35 in good health and CMV-seronegative.

The chain carries TRBV5-1 and TRBJ2-5; perhaps TRBD2 as D (6 bases). Germline V CDR1 and CDR2: SGHRS, YFSETQ. The CDR3 covers 13 residues. Trimming left V 2 bases short and J 5 bases short, with 10 bases between. This chain's CDR3 is CASSFFGGETQYF. CDR3 coding DNA: TGCGCCAGCAGCTTTTTTGGGGGGGAGACCCAGTACTTC.

The gene calls are TRBV4-1 and TRBJ1-6; D call uncertain. CDR3 length: 14 residues. V lost 0 bases, J lost 9 bases, and 9 bases lay in between. Germline V lookup: CDR1 MGHRA, CDR2 YSYEKL. In DNA form, the CDR3 reads TGCGCCAGCAGCCAAGATCCGGAGCCTTCACCCCTCCACTTT. It yields the protein CASSQDPEPSPLHF.

The gene calls are TRBV7-3 and TRBJ1-1; 7 bases map to TRBD1. In germline, CDR1 is SGHTA, CDR2 FQGTGA. This CDR3 comprises 15 residues. The junction had 5 bases not matched to a gene; V was cut back by 1 base and J by 3 bases. The CDR3 is CASSLRAGGYTEAFF. The CDR3 coding sequence is TGTGCCAGCAGCTTAAGGGCAGGGGGTTACACTGAAGCTTTCTTT.

The chain carries TRBV19 and TRBJ2-7, with a possible D match to TRBD2 (5 bases). From germline, CDR1 is LNHDA and CDR2 SQIVND (reference sequence). The CDR3 runs 12 residues. The ends were cut back, 5 bases at V and 6 bases at J, with 11 bases in the middle. For the CDR3, the DNA is TGTGCCAGTAGTTTTCGGGGTTCCGAGCAGTACTTC. This codes for CASSFRGSEQYF.

The rearrangement links TRBV5-6 to TRBJ1-1; D is uncertain. The CDR3 has 14 residues. The V end was cut by 3 bases, the J end by 5 bases, with 14 bases between. From germline, CDR1 is SGHDT and CDR2 YYEEEE. CDR3 protein: CASSSKLSLTEAFF. Written as DNA, the CDR3 is TGTGCCAGCAGCTCCAAGCTGTCGTTGACTGAAGCTTTCTTT.